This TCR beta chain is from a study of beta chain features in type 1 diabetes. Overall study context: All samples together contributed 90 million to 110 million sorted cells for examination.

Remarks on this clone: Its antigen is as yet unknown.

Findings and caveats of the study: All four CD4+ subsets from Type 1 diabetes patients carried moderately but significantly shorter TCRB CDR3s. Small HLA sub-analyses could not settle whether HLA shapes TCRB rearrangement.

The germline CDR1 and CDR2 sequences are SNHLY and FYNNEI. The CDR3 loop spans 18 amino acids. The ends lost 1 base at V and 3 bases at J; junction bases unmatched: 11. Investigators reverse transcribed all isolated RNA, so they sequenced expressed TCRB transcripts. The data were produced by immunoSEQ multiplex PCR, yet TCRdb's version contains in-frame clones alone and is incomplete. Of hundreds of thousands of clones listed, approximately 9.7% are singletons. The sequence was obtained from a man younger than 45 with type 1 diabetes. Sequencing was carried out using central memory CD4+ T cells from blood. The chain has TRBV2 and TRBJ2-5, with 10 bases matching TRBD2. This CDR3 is CASSEGAASGGLKETQYF. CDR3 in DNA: TGTGCCAGCAGTGAAGGGGCGGCTAGCGGGGGTCTAAAAGAGACCCAGTACTTC.